Described below is a single TCR beta chain sequence and its context. This clonotype was seen ten or more times. The antigen it binds to is not known. The junction departs from the called germline gene at one end, perhaps through a read error. This entry belongs to a study of T cells in Graves' hyperthyroidism and ophthalmopathy (dated 2019 in TCRdb). In the study overall: Peripheral blood was sampled at the time of initial diagnosis, prior to any treatment. TCR V-J signatures able to tell the groups apart were searched for in a discovery cohort of 90 to 100 patients, of whom over 40 had Graves' ophthalmopathy and 57 had stable Graves' hyperthyroidism. Whether ophthalmopathy could be predicted prospectively was tested in an independent validation cohort made up of roughly 20 hyperthyroidism patients plus 17 patients who later progressed to ophthalmopathy. The roughly 100 discovery patients were randomly divided into training and test sets at a 7:3 ratio. Thyroid tissue and blood T-cell repertoires from several Graves' hyperthyroidism patients were also compared in the study. After sampling, hyperthyroidism patients received methimazole starting at 30 mg daily, and ophthalmopathy patients received high-dose intravenous methylprednisolone. TCR Vbeta CDR3 sequencing of 135 peripheral blood samples (approximately 44 ophthalmopathy, 75 or so hyperthyroidism and some 17 progressor patients) is reported in the paper. General conclusions and limits of the study: Most expanded thyroid clonotypes (frequency above 0.001) were also detected in blood, suggesting blood repertoires may reflect thyroid immune responses. In cross-validation, a model built on a 13 V-J signature told ophthalmopathy apart from stable hyperthyroidism with under 90% sensitivity and roughly 81% specificity, and in testing the same model reached 80%/75%. No statistical method was used to fix the sample size in advance, and group allocation was not hidden from the investigators. During validation, the model predicted progression to ophthalmopathy a median of approximately 6.5 months ahead of onset, with roughly 65% sensitivity and 72% to 80% specificity.

The TCR beta CDR3 regions were amplified from RNA transcripts. A first-round RT-PCR of the TCR CDR3 used the HTBI primer set with the Qiagen OneStep RT-PCR kit. Libraries were constructed in a second round of multiplex PCR, after which size selection and purification were performed. Paired-end sequencing of the libraries was performed with 100 bp reads on an Illumina HiSeq2000. The authors' pipeline ran thus. SOAPnuke was used to process the raw data, throwing out any read that contained adapters or uncalled bases, had a mean Phred below 15, or lacked an exact constant-primer or identifier match. High-quality paired reads were merged with COPE v1.2.5, and unique nucleotide sequences were defined as clonotypes. MiTCR v1.1 was used to align the clonotypes against IMGT TRBV, TRBD and TRBJ reference segments. The analysis was restricted to V-J combinations with a frequency above 0.0001, which together covered 99% to 99.2% of the repertoires. The TCS score was defined as the ratio of F50 (clonal expansion) to E x V (chaos), calculated using BLOSUM62-based TCRdist between CDR3 peptides within each V-J. Welch's t-statistics and random forest reduced some 510 V-J features to 10 to 15, which were used in a naive Bayes classifier (R e1071). The Morisita-Horn index was used to measure how similar the thyroid and blood repertoires were. TCRdb itself trimmed the public reads at Q25 with fastp, ran MiXCR and retained productive beta chains. Identical CDR3 protein sequences are pooled into one entry, listed with their most common genes and DNA. The authors' filters were not applied to this entry. This sample gives fewer than 750,000 distinct CDR3 sequences in total; 14% to 15% of them show up just once. Approximately 4.2% of the sample is held by the ten biggest clonotypes.

The CDR3, from cysteine to phenylalanine, totals 14 residues. The kept DNA is CDR3 alone, 42 bases in frame from the first base. CDR1 and CDR2 are drawn from the germline V gene: SGHTA, FQGNSA. In the ophthalmopathy patients, disease was moderately to severely active, with a Clinical Activity Score of 3 or more, a NOSPECS grade of 4 or more, and a duration of less than 3 months. The study excluded patients with uncontrolled infections, other autoimmune diseases, pregnancy or lactation. Diagnoses relied on clinical symptoms, serum thyroxine and TRAb, thyroid ultrasound and orbital computed tomography. PBMCs were separated from approximately 9.9 ml of fresh peripheral blood using Ficoll-Paque density gradient centrifugation. Total RNA was extracted with Trizol reagent, and quality was checked on an Agilent 2100 Bioanalyzer.

Sequencing used blood. This sequence uses TRBV7-2 and TRBJ1-1, with no confidently assigned D gene. The clonotype originates from a middle-aged woman with Graves' ophthalmopathy. The DNA reads as follows: TGTGCCAGCAGCTCCTCCTCGGGGAACGCTGAAGCTTTCTTT. This yields the protein CASSSSSGNAEAFF.